Listed here are 27 T cell receptor beta chains from one sample, sequenced in a study of metastatic and nonmetastatic thyroid tumors. TCRdb reassembled clones from the PCR reads with MiXCR. The table has 30,000 or so clones, roughly 30% seen once. Nobody among the patients had been given any treatment before thyroid surgery. Source material: blood. These receptors all come from a female donor with papillary thyroid cancer or a benign thyroid nodule (not recorded which). Some clones in this sample may be carry-over from other donors' samples.

This rearrangement joins TRBV28 to TRBJ2-5; D unclear. Trimming shortened V by 2 bases and J by 5 bases, and 18 bases separated the two germline ends. This CDR3 has 16 amino acids. CDR1 MDHEN and CDR2 SYDVKM come from the germline V gene. The CDR3 DNA sequence: TGTGCCAGCAGTTTACTCTTTGGGCCCCCAGCGGAGACCCAGTACTTC. As protein: CASSLLFGPPAETQYF.

This clone was seen more than once but under ten times. Its ends do not fully match the called genes, so a read error is possible. J is TRBJ2-7 and V is TRBV6-1, with 8 bases fitting TRBD1. This CDR3 has 12 amino acids. Germline V gene lookup returns CDR1 MNHNS and CDR2 SASEGT. The CDR3: CVSQTGVFEQYF. In DNA, the CDR3 is TGTGTCAGCCAGACAGGGGTCTTCGAGCAGTACTTC.

This clone was seen at least ten times. The rearrangement links TRBV3-1 to TRBJ1-1; the match to TRBD1 covers 9 bases. Germline V gives CDR1 LGHDT, CDR2 YNNKEL (reference sequence). The V and J ends lost 4 bases and 7 bases, in that order; junction bases with no gene match: 10. CDR3 length: 15 amino acids. CDR3 DNA: TGTGCCAGCAGCCCCCGGACAGGGGTTTTCGGTGAAGCTTTCTTT. Translated: CASSPRTGVFGEAFF.

This clone was observed once. V and J are TRBV18 and TRBJ2-1, with 12 bases lining up with TRBD2. CDR1 and CDR2 from the germline V gene are KGHSH and LQKENI. The CDR3 spans 15 residues. Losses at the gene ends were 6 bases for V and 7 bases for J; bases not matched to a gene: 7. The CDR3 loop is CASSPKGTSGNEQFF. The CDR3 DNA reads TGTGCCAGCTCCCCGAAAGGGACTAGCGGGAATGAGCAGTTCTTC. Together with reference TRBV18 and TRBJ2-1, the CDR3 gives the full variable domain: NAGVMQNPRHLVRRRGQEARLRCSPMKGHSHVYWYRQLPEEGLKFMVYLQKENIIDESGMPKERFSAEFPKEGPSILRIQQVVRGDSAAYFCASSPKGTSGNEQFFGPGTRLTVL.

The J gene is TRBJ2-3, the V gene TRBV5-4; D remains ambiguous. The V gene lost 0 bases and the J gene lost 10 bases, with 9 bases spanning the gap. The germline V gene has CDR1 SGHNT and CDR2 YYREEE (reference sequence). The CDR3 has 12 residues. In nucleotides, the CDR3 is TGTGCCAGCAGCTTGGGGGGTGATTCGCAGTATTTT. Its protein product is CASSLGGDSQYF.

As for this clone: Sequence at one end of the junction differs from germline and may be a read error. The gene calls are TRBV7-3 and TRBJ2-5, with 9 bases that match TRBD2. In germline, CDR1 is SGHTA, CDR2 FQGTGA. This CDR3 has 17 amino acids. CDR3 in amino acids: CPSCLNGRLAVEDTQYF. The DNA of the CDR3 is TGTCCCAGCTGCTTAAATGGCCGACTAGCGGTAGAAGATACCCAGTACTTC.

The chain is built from TRBV19 and TRBJ2-7, with D possibly being TRBD1 (6 bases). Per the germline V gene, CDR1 is LNHDA and CDR2 is SQIVND (reference sequence). The V end lost 5 bases, the J end lost 5 bases, and 19 bases lay between the germline ends. The CDR3 length is 15 residues. The CDR3 spells CASSPKQGLGDEQYF. The CDR3 DNA is TGTGCCAGTAGTCCTAAACAGGGTCTTGGGGACGAGCAGTACTTC.

This clone was picked up many times. This rearrangement joins TRBV6-1 to TRBJ1-2; no clear D. The CDR3 runs 13 residues. CDR1 and CDR2 from the germline V gene are MNHNS and SASEGT. Trimming stripped 2 bases from V and 2 bases from J, with 6 bases between. The CDR3 reads CASSERRNYGYTF. For the CDR3, the DNA is TGTGCCAGCAGTGAAAGGCGGAACTATGGCTACACCTTC.

The genes are TRBV28 and TRBJ2-7; TRBD2 might be the D (5 bases). The germline V gene encodes CDR1 MDHEN and CDR2 SYDVKM. The CDR3 runs to 14 residues. V gave up 5 bases and J gave up 8 bases, with 19 bases separating them. CDR3 nucleotides: TGTGCCAGCAGTCTGGAGGCACAGAACGACAAGCAGTACTTC. Its translation is CASSLEAQNDKQYF.

The rearrangement links TRBV6-1 to TRBJ1-1, with 9 bases aligning to TRBD1. Germline loops: CDR1 MNHNS, CDR2 SASEGT. Trimming at V came to 6 bases and at J to 3 bases, leaving 5 bases not matched to a gene. The CDR3 has 14 residues. The CDR3 DNA reads TGTGCCAGCAGCCGGGACAGGGAGTACACTGAAGCTTTCTTT. Translation: CASSRDREYTEAFF.

The table lists this clone with many counts. V and J are TRBV12-3 or TRBV12-4 and TRBJ1-5; D possibly corresponds to TRBD1 (5 bases). V lost 5 bases and J lost 2, with 16 bases in between. The CDR3 has 16 residues. The CDR3 DNA follows: TGTGCCAGCAGTCCCCTGGGGGGGGTGGGCAATCAGCCCCAGCATTTT. Protein sequence: CASSPLGGVGNQPQHF.

The DNA of the CDR3 is TGTGCCAGCAGCTTGCGGACAGGGTCAGCCGGGGAGCTGTTTTTT. Protein: CASSLRTGSAGELFF. This chain uses TRBV7-2 with TRBJ2-2; 8 bases align to TRBD1. V lost 3 bases and J lost 6; bases outside the gene matches: 6. CDR3 length equals 15 residues. Germline lookup yields CDR1 SGHTA and CDR2 FQGNSA.

The chain has TRBV10-3 and TRBJ2-7; D perhaps matches TRBD1 (6 bases). Trimming removed 10 bases from V and 0 bases from J, with 13 bases in between. The germline V gene encodes CDR1 ENHRY and CDR2 SYGVKD. This CDR3 contains 13 residues. Written as DNA, the CDR3 is TGTGCCACCCGGACAGAGGTCTCCTACGAGCAGTACTTC. It codes for CATRTEVSYEQYF.

This clone was found many times. The genes are TRBV20-1 and TRBJ2-5; TRBD2 is a possible D gene (6 bases). V was cut by 4 bases and J by 7 bases, with 7 bases left in between. Germline V gene sequence: CDR1 DFQATT, CDR2 SNEGSKA (reference sequence). The CDR3 has 10 residues. The CDR3 spells CSATGGTQYF. CDR3 sequence (DNA): TGCAGTGCTACCGGGGGGACCCAGTACTTC.

The chain links TRBV28 to TRBJ2-7; weak D call: TRBD2 (6 bases). CDR3 length: 14 amino acids. Trimming removed 6 bases at V and 8 bases at J, with 20 bases between. Germline V CDR1 and CDR2: MDHEN, SYDVKM. CDR3 loop: CASSLEGRNDKQYF. CDR3 DNA sequence: TGTGCCAGCAGCTTGGAGGGACGGAACGACAAGCAGTACTTC.

This clone was observed many times. The rearrangement links TRBV18 to TRBJ1-2; no definite D call. Between the trimmed V and J ends, which lost 2 bases and 4 bases, there was a span of 20 bases. The CDR3 runs to 17 residues. Germline V gene data show CDR1 as KGHSH and CDR2 as LQKENI. CDR3 in amino acids: CASSPSNVATSSYGYTF. The CDR3 bases are TGTGCCAGCTCACCAAGTAACGTAGCGACATCCTCCTATGGCTACACCTTC.

This clone was observed a handful of times. This may be a read error, as it is one base from a much larger clone. Other DNA sequences from this sample encode an identical CDR3 as well. J is TRBJ1-6 and V is TRBV4-1, with D possibly being TRBD1 (6 bases). Trimming removed 1 base from V and 13 bases from J, with 14 bases in between. The CDR3 length is 14 residues. Germline V gene lookup returns CDR1 MGHRA and CDR2 YSYEKL. The CDR3 is CASSQGQDNSPLHF. CDR3 bases: TGCGCCAGCAGCCAAGGACAGGATAACTCGCCCCTCCACTTT.

This clone was found many times. The chain couples TRBV10-3 to TRBJ2-2; 16 positions agree with TRBD2. Germline values: CDR1 ENHRY, CDR2 SYGVKD. The V gene end was trimmed by 10 bases and the J gene end by 4 bases; junction bases not matched to a gene: 6. CDR3 length equals 16 residues. CDR3 sequence reads: CATRGTSGRGTGELFF. DNA of the CDR3: TGTGCCACCAGAGGGACTAGCGGGAGGGGCACCGGGGAGCTGTTTTTT.

This clone occurred many times. V usage is TRBV6-1 and J usage is TRBJ2-7; possible D gene TRBD2, 6 bases. CDR3 length: 13 residues. Per germline, CDR1 MNHNS and CDR2 SASEGT. Trimming stripped 7 bases from V and 5 bases from J, with 15 bases between. The CDR3 coding sequence is TGTGCCAGCAATCGGCAGGGACTCGACGAGCAGTACTTC. It codes for CASNRQGLDEQYF.

The table lists this clone with many counts. The chain recombines TRBV11-2 with TRBJ2-1; 8 nucleotides match TRBD2. Germline CDR1 SGHAT, CDR2 FQNNGV. The CDR3 has 15 amino acids. V lost 5 bases to trimming and J lost 5 bases; unmatched junction nucleotides: 8. The CDR3 DNA is TGTGCCAGCAGCCCCCGGACTAGCAGTGACAATGAGCAGTTCTTC. It is translated as CASSPRTSSDNEQFF. Looking up the rest from reference TRBV11-2 and TRBJ2-1 gives the full variable domain: EAGVAQSPRYKIIEKRQSVAFWCNPISGHATLYWYQQILGQGPKLLIQFQNNGVVDDSQLPKDRFSAERLKGVDSTLKIQPAKLEDSAVYLCASSPRTSSDNEQFFGPGTRLTVL.

In the case of this clone: A junction end diverges from the germline sequence, so it may reflect a read error. The V and J genes are TRBV18 and TRBJ2-5; no firm D call. This CDR3 has 14 residues. Germline V gives CDR1 KGHSH, CDR2 LQKENI. In DNA, the CDR3 is TGTGCCAGCTCACGAGGCCGAGACCAAGAGAGCCAGTACTTC. Its translation: CASSRGRDQESQYF.

This clone was seen once. At one end the junction does not follow the germline gene, possibly because of a read error. This rearrangement joins TRBV10-3 to TRBJ2-2; maybe TRBD2 (5 bases). CDR1 is ENHRY and CDR2 is SYGVKD in the germline V gene. The CDR3 contains 15 residues. CDR3 nucleotide sequence: TGTGCCACCAGTGAGGGCAGTGCTCTGGACGGGGAGCTGTTTTTT. The encoded protein is CATSEGSALDGELFF.

Notes on this clone: The junction does not match germline at one end; this may be a read error. Written as DNA, the CDR3 is TGTGCCAGCGACCCTGACAGGGGACTTACCGATATCTCCTACGCGCAGTACTTC. This translates into CASDPDRGLTDISYAQYF. This chain uses TRBV7-8 with TRBJ2-7, with 8 bases lining up with TRBD1. Per germline, CDR1 SGHVS and CDR2 FQNEAQ. The CDR3 loop spans 18 amino acids.

The CDR3 sequence: CASSVGTGGYNEQFF. The CDR3, as DNA: TGTGCCAGCAGTGTGGGGACAGGGGGTTACAATGAGCAGTTCTTC. This chain connects TRBV6-1 to TRBJ2-1, with 11 bases that match TRBD1. This CDR3 has 15 amino acids. The V segment lost 4 bases and the J segment 4 bases; nucleotides outside the gene matches: 3. Germline V lookup: CDR1 MNHNS, CDR2 SASEGT.

This clone was observed at least ten times. This chain uses TRBV7-6 with TRBJ2-2; 11 bases agree with TRBD1. The CDR3 is made up of 17 amino acids. The junction had 13 bases not matched to a gene; V was cut back by 5 bases and J by 8 bases. From germline, CDR1 is SGHVS and CDR2 FNYEAQ. The CDR3 reads CASSLRPGTGGWGELFF. The CDR3 DNA is TGTGCCAGCAGCCTACGACCCGGGACAGGGGGTTGGGGGGAGCTGTTTTTT.

This clone was seen more than once but under ten times. The J gene is TRBJ1-2, the V gene TRBV19; 7 positions agree with TRBD1. V was clipped by 7 bases and J by 5 bases; unmatched bases: 10. Germline V gene sequence: CDR1 LNHDA, CDR2 SQIVND (reference sequence). This CDR3 comprises 14 residues. CDR3 in DNA: TGTGCCAGTAAAACAGGGGCCCCAACTTATGGCTACACCTTC. It translates to CASKTGAPTYGYTF.

At least ten counts were recorded for this clone. The V and J genes are TRBV7-9 and TRBJ1-2; a weak D match, TRBD1 (6 bases). The CDR3 consists of 15 residues. Germline loops: CDR1 SEHNR, CDR2 FQNEAQ (reference sequence). DNA for the CDR3: TGTGCTACTTTGAACGAGGGGGGTGGAAACTATGGCTACACCTTC. Protein sequence: CATLNEGGGNYGYTF.